Listed below are T cell receptor beta chains from one sample, sequenced in a study of metastatic and nonmetastatic thyroid tumors. From the PCR reads, TCRdb re-called clones with MiXCR. The repertoire holds some 35,000 clones, with less than 30% as singletons. The sample taken for sequencing was blood. These receptors all come from a female donor with papillary thyroid cancer or a benign thyroid nodule (not recorded which). Some clones in this sample may be carry-over from other donors' samples. Each CDR3 is given with its conserved first and last residue. The D gene is left open where the match is weak. Size tells how often a clone was seen (once, few, many) or the class of an expanded clone, and some rows leave it out.

D gene: TRBD1; clone size: many; J gene: TRBJ2-3; V gene: TRBV6-4; CDR3 protein: CASSGTGGTDTQYF; CDR3 DNA: TGTGCCAGCAGTGGGACAGGGGGCACAGATACGCAGTATTTT
D gene: TRBD1; clone size: medium-sized; J gene: TRBJ2-7; V gene: TRBV6-4; CDR3 protein: CASSDSGTTGGNEQYF; CDR3 DNA: TGTGCCAGCAGTGACTCCGGAACGACAGGGGGCAACGAGCAGTACTTC
D gene: -; clone size: many; J gene: TRBJ2-3; V gene: TRBV5-1; CDR3 protein: CASSSTGDTQYF; CDR3 DNA: TGCGCCAGCAGCTCGACAGGAGATACGCAGTATTTT
D gene: TRBD2; clone size: -; J gene: TRBJ2-7; V gene: TRBV11-2; CDR3 protein: CASSPQSGKVSYEQYF; CDR3 DNA: TGTGCCAGCAGCCCTCAGAGCGGGAAGGTTTCCTACGAGCAGTACTTC
D gene: -; clone size: -; J gene: TRBJ1-2; V gene: TRBV6-5; CDR3 protein: CASSYSGGHYGYTF; CDR3 DNA: TGTGCCAGCAGTTACTCCGGGGGGCACTATGGCTACACCTTC
D gene: -; clone size: -; J gene: TRBJ2-3; V gene: TRBV5-1; CDR3 protein: CASGLARGVPSTDTQYF; CDR3 DNA: TGCGCCAGCGGATTAGCGCGGGGTGTCCCTAGCACAGATACGCAGTATTTT
D gene: -; clone size: medium-sized; J gene: TRBJ1-5; V gene: TRBV6-1; CDR3 protein: CASRARLTQHF; CDR3 DNA: TGTGCCAGCAGGGCCAGACTGACCCAGCATTTT
D gene: TRBD1; clone size: once; J gene: TRBJ1-5; V gene: TRBV4-1; CDR3 protein: CASSQDRRQGLNQPQHF; CDR3 DNA: TGCGCCAGCAGCCAAGATCGGAGACAGGGCCTCAATCAGCCCCAGCATTTT
D gene: -; clone size: -; J gene: TRBJ1-5; V gene: TRBV12-3/TRBV12-4; CDR3 protein: CASSWTGYSNQPQHF; CDR3 DNA: TGTGCCAGCAGTTGGACTGGGTATAGCAATCAGCCCCAGCATTTT
D gene: -; clone size: many; J gene: TRBJ2-1; V gene: TRBV28; CDR3 protein: CASRGGTYNEQFF; CDR3 DNA: TGTGCCAGCAGAGGAGGGACCTACAATGAGCAGTTCTTC
D gene: -; clone size: -; J gene: TRBJ2-3; V gene: TRBV10-3; CDR3 protein: CATESGGAYTKYF; CDR3 DNA: TGTGCCACCGAAAGCGGAGGGGCATATACGAAGTATTTT
D gene: TRBD1; clone size: few; J gene: TRBJ1-3; V gene: TRBV20-1; CDR3 protein: CSVTEGARNTKYF; CDR3 DNA: TGCAGTGTCACAGAGGGGGCGAGAAACACCAAATATTTT
D gene: -; clone size: -; J gene: TRBJ1-1; V gene: TRBV19; CDR3 protein: CASSITRAALPEAFF; CDR3 DNA: TGTGCCAGTAGTATTACCCGGGCAGCTCTACCTGAAGCTTTCTTT
D gene: -; clone size: -; J gene: TRBJ2-1; V gene: TRBV12-3/TRBV12-4; CDR3 protein: CASSLGEWGDNEQFF; CDR3 DNA: TGTGCCAGCAGTTTAGGTGAGTGGGGGGACAATGAGCAGTTCTTC
D gene: TRBD1; clone size: medium-sized; J gene: TRBJ2-1; V gene: TRBV6-1; CDR3 protein: CASRDRGYNEQFF; CDR3 DNA: TGTGCCAGCCGGGACAGGGGTTACAATGAGCAGTTCTTC
D gene: -; clone size: few; J gene: TRBJ1-2; V gene: TRBV12-3/TRBV12-4; CDR3 protein: CASSLGQNYGYTF; CDR3 DNA: TGTGCCAGCAGTTTAGGTCAGAACTATGGCTACACCTTC
D gene: -; clone size: many; J gene: TRBJ1-1; V gene: TRBV20-1; CDR3 protein: CSAPSGQSNTEAFF; CDR3 DNA: TGCAGTGCTCCGAGTGGACAATCGAACACTGAAGCTTTCTTT
D gene: -; clone size: few; J gene: TRBJ1-2; V gene: TRBV2; CDR3 protein: CASRQGDYGYTF; CDR3 DNA: TGTGCCAGCAGACAGGGCGACTATGGCTACACCTTC
D gene: -; clone size: many; J gene: TRBJ2-7; V gene: TRBV6-1; CDR3 protein: CASRNLREQYF; CDR3 DNA: TGTGCCAGCAGGAATTTACGCGAGCAGTACTTC
D gene: -; clone size: -; J gene: TRBJ1-2; V gene: TRBV5-4; CDR3 protein: CASSFRRDNYGYTF; CDR3 DNA: TGTGCCAGCAGCTTTAGGAGGGATAACTATGGCTACACCTTC
D gene: TRBD1; clone size: -; J gene: TRBJ1-6; V gene: TRBV7-9; CDR3 protein: CASRQGTGANSPLHF; CDR3 DNA: TGTGCCAGCAGACAAGGGACAGGGGCTAATTCACCCCTCCACTTT
D gene: -; clone size: few; J gene: TRBJ1-6; V gene: TRBV12-3/TRBV12-4; CDR3 protein: CASSATLSTAKGSLLHF; CDR3 DNA: TGTGCCAGCAGTGCTACCCTAAGTACTGCCAAAGGGTCACTCCTCCACTTT
D gene: -; clone size: many; J gene: TRBJ2-5; V gene: TRBV7-3; CDR3 protein: CASSLSSQETQYF; CDR3 DNA: TGTGCCAGCAGCTTAAGTTCCCAAGAGACCCAGTACTTC
D gene: TRBD2; clone size: -; J gene: TRBJ2-3; V gene: TRBV20-1; CDR3 protein: CSADISPTSGGADTQYF; CDR3 DNA: TGCAGTGCTGATATTTCCCCCACTAGCGGGGGGGCGGATACGCAGTATTTT
D gene: -; clone size: many; J gene: TRBJ1-1; V gene: TRBV5-1; CDR3 protein: CASSRTGHYGGFTEAFF; CDR3 DNA: TGCGCCAGCAGCCGCACCGGGCACTATGGAGGGTTCACTGAAGCTTTCTTT
D gene: -; clone size: -; J gene: TRBJ2-3; V gene: TRBV28; CDR3 protein: CASSFYGVTDTQYF; CDR3 DNA: TGTGCCAGCAGTTTTTATGGCGTCACAGATACGCAGTATTTT
D gene: TRBD1; clone size: many; J gene: TRBJ2-3; V gene: TRBV11-2; CDR3 protein: CASSLGQGARGTQYF; CDR3 DNA: TGTGCCAGCAGCTTAGGACAGGGGGCACGAGGTACGCAGTATTTT
D gene: -; clone size: many; J gene: TRBJ1-3; V gene: TRBV20-1; CDR3 protein: CSAIPLKNTIYF; CDR3 DNA: TGCAGTGCCATACCCCTTAAGAACACCATATATTTT
D gene: -; clone size: many; J gene: TRBJ2-1; V gene: TRBV2; CDR3 protein: CASSEVGLPLYNEQFF; CDR3 DNA: TGTGCCAGCAGTGAAGTCGGCCTCCCTTTATACAATGAGCAGTTCTTC
D gene: -; clone size: -; J gene: TRBJ1-2; V gene: TRBV6-1; CDR3 protein: CASSYGPNYGYTF; CDR3 DNA: TGTGCCAGCAGTTATGGACCTAACTATGGCTACACCTTC
D gene: -; clone size: many; J gene: TRBJ2-1; V gene: TRBV4-1; CDR3 protein: CASSQEQLSSYNEQFF; CDR3 DNA: TGCGCCAGCAGCCAAGAACAGTTAAGCTCCTACAATGAGCAGTTCTTC
D gene: -; clone size: -; J gene: TRBJ1-5; V gene: TRBV19; CDR3 protein: CASKSSDGGVQPQHF; CDR3 DNA: TGTGCCAGTAAGTCGTCTGACGGCGGAGTTCAGCCCCAGCATTTT
D gene: TRBD1; clone size: medium-sized; J gene: TRBJ1-1; V gene: TRBV6-1; CDR3 protein: CASSSDRFWTEAFF; CDR3 DNA: TGTGCCAGCAGTTCGGACAGGTTTTGGACTGAAGCTTTCTTT
D gene: TRBD1; clone size: -; J gene: TRBJ1-6; V gene: TRBV5-1; CDR3 protein: CASTPGGTDSSPLHF; CDR3 DNA: TGCGCCAGCACCCCAGGAGGGACAGACAGTTCACCCCTCCACTTT
D gene: -; clone size: many; J gene: TRBJ2-5; V gene: TRBV20-1; CDR3 protein: CSARRPFGSGTLETQYF; CDR3 DNA: TGCAGTGCTAGACGACCTTTTGGTAGCGGAACCTTGGAGACCCAGTACTTC
D gene: -; clone size: many; J gene: TRBJ2-3; V gene: TRBV6-1; CDR3 protein: CASSWEEITDTQYF; CDR3 DNA: TGTGCCAGCAGTTGGGAGGAGATCACAGATACGCAGTATTTT
D gene: TRBD2; clone size: -; J gene: TRBJ2-1; V gene: TRBV20-1; CDR3 protein: CSATDSGTSINEQFF; CDR3 DNA: TGCAGTGCTACAGATTCCGGGACTAGCATCAATGAGCAGTTCTTC
D gene: -; clone size: few; J gene: TRBJ2-7; V gene: TRBV20-1; CDR3 protein: CSAHRPGGPYEQYF; CDR3 DNA: TGCAGTGCCCATAGGCCGGGGGGCCCCTACGAGCAGTACTTC
D gene: TRBD1; clone size: -; J gene: TRBJ1-2; V gene: TRBV7-8; CDR3 protein: CASSLAGGQGATYYGYTF; CDR3 DNA: TGTGCCAGCAGCTTAGCAGGTGGACAGGGGGCGACTTACTATGGCTACACCTTC
D gene: -; clone size: -; J gene: TRBJ1-1; V gene: TRBV2; CDR3 protein: CASISPGTAAFF; CDR3 DNA: TGTGCCAGCATATCACCGGGCACTGCAGCTTTCTTT
D gene: TRBD1; clone size: -; J gene: TRBJ2-7; V gene: TRBV7-8; CDR3 protein: CASSFEGQKDEQYF; CDR3 DNA: TGTGCCAGCAGTTTCGAGGGACAGAAAGACGAGCAGTACTTC
D gene: -; clone size: medium-sized; J gene: TRBJ1-6; V gene: TRBV6-1; CDR3 protein: CASSWAGNSPLHF; CDR3 DNA: TGTGCCAGCAGTTGGGCGGGTAATTCACCCCTCCACTTT
D gene: -; clone size: many; J gene: TRBJ2-1; V gene: TRBV24-1; CDR3 protein: CATTAEAGYEQFF; CDR3 DNA: TGTGCCACCACCGCGGAGGCCGGCTATGAGCAGTTCTTC
D gene: -; clone size: many; J gene: TRBJ1-3; V gene: TRBV4-2; CDR3 protein: CASSQEGTVSGNTIYF; CDR3 DNA: TGTGCCAGCAGCCAAGAAGGGACCGTCTCTGGAAACACCATATATTTT
D gene: TRBD1; clone size: -; J gene: TRBJ2-1; V gene: TRBV20-1; CDR3 protein: CSARVDRVSGEQLF; CDR3 DNA: TGCAGTGCTAGAGTGGACAGGGTCAGCGGTGAGCAGTTATTC
D gene: TRBD1; clone size: many; J gene: TRBJ1-2; V gene: TRBV3-1; CDR3 protein: CASSQDRGQNYGYTF; CDR3 DNA: TGTGCCAGCAGCCAAGACAGGGGGCAAAACTATGGCTACACCTTC
D gene: -; clone size: many; J gene: TRBJ2-5; V gene: TRBV5-4; CDR3 protein: CASSPDWNLETQYF; CDR3 DNA: TGCGCCAGCAGCCCGGACTGGAACCTAGAGACCCAGTACTTC